This T cell receptor beta chain was retrieved from a study of shared clonotypes between healthy human individuals. V gave up 11 bases and J gave up 5 bases, with 22 bases separating them. This CDR3 has 15 residues. Germline CDR1 and CDR2: SEHNR and FQNEAQ (reference sequence). TCRdb's table, derived via immunoSEQ multiplex PCR, lists solely in-frame clones and lacks some. The data show about 2.1 million clones, roughly 93% seen once. CD8 cells regarded as naive lacked CD45RO, were positively chosen for CCR7, and omitted terminally differentiated effector memory CD45RA+ cells. Specimen: naive CD8+ T cells from PBMCs. The J gene is TRBJ2-1, the V gene TRBV7-9; maybe TRBD1 (6 bases). The sequence came from a man aged 18 to 35 in good health. Some clones in this sample may be carry-over from other donors' samples. CDR3: CADLTPDSTNNEQFF. CDR3 bases: TGTGCCGACCTAACCCCGGACAGCACTAACAATGAGCAGTTCTTC. The entire variable domain, with the rest obtained from reference TRBV7-9 and TRBJ2-1, is as follows: DTGVSQNPRHKITKRGQNVTFRCDPISEHNRLYWYRQTLGQGPEFLTYFQNEAQLEKSRLLSDRFSAERPKGSFSTLEIQRTEQGDSAMYLCADLTPDSTNNEQFFGPGTRLTVL.